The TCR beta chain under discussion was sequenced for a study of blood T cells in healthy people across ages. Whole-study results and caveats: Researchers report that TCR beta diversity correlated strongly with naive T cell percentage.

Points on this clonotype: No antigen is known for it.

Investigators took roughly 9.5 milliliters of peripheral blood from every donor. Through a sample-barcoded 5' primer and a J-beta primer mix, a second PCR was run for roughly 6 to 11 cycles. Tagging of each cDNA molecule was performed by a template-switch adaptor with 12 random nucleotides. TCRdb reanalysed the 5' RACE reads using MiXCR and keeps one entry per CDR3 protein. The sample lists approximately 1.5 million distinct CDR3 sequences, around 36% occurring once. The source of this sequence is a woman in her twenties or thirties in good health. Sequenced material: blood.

The CDR3 DNA sequence: TGTGCCAGCAGCTTGACCGGGACGGGGTTCGATACGCAGTATTTT. It specifies CASSLTGTGFDTQYF. The V gene is TRBV5-5, the J gene TRBJ2-3; D is tentatively TRBD1 or TRBD2 (5 bases each). Trimming took off 1 base at V and 6 bases at J, with 15 bases between the two ends. Germline V CDR1 and CDR2: SGHKS, YYEKEE (reference sequence). CDR3 size: 15 residues.